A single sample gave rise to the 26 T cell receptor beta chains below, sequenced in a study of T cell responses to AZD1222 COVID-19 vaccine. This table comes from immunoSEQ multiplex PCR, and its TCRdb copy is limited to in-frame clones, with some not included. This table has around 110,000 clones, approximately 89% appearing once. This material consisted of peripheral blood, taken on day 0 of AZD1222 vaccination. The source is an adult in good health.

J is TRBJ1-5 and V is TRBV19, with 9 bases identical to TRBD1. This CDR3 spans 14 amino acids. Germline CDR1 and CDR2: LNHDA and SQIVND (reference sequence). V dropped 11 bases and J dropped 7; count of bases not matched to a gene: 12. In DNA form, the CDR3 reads TGTGCCTCAAGGAGACAGGGGGTCGAACAGCCCCAGCATTTT. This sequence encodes CASRRQGVEQPQHF.

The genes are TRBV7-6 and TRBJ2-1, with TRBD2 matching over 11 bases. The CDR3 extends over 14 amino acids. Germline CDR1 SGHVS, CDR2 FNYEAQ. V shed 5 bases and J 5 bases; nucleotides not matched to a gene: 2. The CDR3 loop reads CASSGGLADNEQFF. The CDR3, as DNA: TGTGCCAGCAGCGGGGGACTAGCGGACAATGAGCAGTTCTTC.

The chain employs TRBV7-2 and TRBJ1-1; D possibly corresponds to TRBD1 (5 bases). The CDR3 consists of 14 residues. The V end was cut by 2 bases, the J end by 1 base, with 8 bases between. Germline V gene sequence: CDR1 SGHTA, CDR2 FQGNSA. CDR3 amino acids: CASSLQGRNTEAFF. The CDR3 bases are TGTGCCAGCAGCTTACAGGGACGGAACACTGAAGCTTTCTTT.

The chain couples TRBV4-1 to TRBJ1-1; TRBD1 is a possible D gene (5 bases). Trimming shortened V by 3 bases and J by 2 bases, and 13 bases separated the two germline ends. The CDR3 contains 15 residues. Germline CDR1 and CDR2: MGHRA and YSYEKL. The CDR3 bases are TGCGCCAGCAGCCAGGCTTGGACAACCAACACTGAAGCTTTCTTT. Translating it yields CASSQAWTTNTEAFF.

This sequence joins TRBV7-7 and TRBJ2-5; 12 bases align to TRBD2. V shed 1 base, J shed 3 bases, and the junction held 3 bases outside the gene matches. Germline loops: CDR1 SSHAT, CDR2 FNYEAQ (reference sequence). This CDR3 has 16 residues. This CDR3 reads CASSLGLAGGEETQYF. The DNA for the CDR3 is TGTGCCAGCAGCTTAGGTCTAGCGGGGGGGGAAGAGACCCAGTACTTC.

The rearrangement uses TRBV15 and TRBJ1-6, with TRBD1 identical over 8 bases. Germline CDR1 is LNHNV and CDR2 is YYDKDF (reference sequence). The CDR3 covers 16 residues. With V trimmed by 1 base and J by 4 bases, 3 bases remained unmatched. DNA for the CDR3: TGTGCCACCAGCAGAGGGGACAGGTCATATAATTCACCCCTCCACTTT. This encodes CATSRGDRSYNSPLHF. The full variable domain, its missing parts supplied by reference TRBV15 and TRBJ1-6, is DAMVIQNPRYQVTQFGKPVTLSCSQTLNHNVMYWYQQKSSQAPKLLFHYYDKDFNNEADTPDNFQSRRPNTSFCFLDIRSPGLGDTAMYLCATSRGDRSYNSPLHFGNGTRLTVT.

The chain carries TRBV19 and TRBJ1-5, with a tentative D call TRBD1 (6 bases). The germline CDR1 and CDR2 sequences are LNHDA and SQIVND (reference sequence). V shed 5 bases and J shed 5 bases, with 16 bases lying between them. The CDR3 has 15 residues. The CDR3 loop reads CASSPPDSLYQPQHF. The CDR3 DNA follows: TGTGCCAGTAGTCCTCCGGACAGTCTATATCAGCCCCAGCATTTT.

As DNA, the CDR3 is TGTGCCAGCAGCTCTCAGGGGGGTGGACTGTTTTTT. Amino acids: CASSSQGGGLFF. This rearrangement joins TRBV7-9 to TRBJ1-4; TRBD1 agrees at 7 bases. Germline lookup yields CDR1 SEHNR and CDR2 FQNEAQ (reference sequence). The CDR3 runs 12 residues. The V and J ends lost 4 bases and 13 bases, in that order; junction bases with no gene match: 6.

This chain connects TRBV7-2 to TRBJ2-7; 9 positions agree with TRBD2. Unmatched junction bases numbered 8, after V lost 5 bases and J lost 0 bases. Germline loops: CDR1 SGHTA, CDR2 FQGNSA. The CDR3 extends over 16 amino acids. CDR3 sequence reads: CASSQSGGLSSYEQYF. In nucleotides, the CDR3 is TGTGCCAGCAGCCAAAGCGGGGGGCTGAGCTCCTACGAGCAGTACTTC.

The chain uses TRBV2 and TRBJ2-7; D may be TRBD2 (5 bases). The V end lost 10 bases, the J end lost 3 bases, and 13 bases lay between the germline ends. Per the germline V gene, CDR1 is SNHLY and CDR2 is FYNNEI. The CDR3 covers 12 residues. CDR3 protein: CATGVLVYEQYF. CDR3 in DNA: TGTGCCACCGGGGTCCTGGTCTACGAGCAGTACTTC.

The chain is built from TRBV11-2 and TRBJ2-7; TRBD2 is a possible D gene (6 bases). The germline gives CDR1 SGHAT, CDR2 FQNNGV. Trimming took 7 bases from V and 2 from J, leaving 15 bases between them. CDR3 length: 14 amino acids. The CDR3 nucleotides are TGTGCCAGCACCGCACCGGGGGACCCCTACGAGCAGTACTTC. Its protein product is CASTAPGDPYEQYF.

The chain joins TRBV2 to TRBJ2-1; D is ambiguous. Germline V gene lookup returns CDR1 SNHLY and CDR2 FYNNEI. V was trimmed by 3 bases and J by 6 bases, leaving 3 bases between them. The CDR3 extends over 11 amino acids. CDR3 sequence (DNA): TGTGCCAGCAGTGACTTCAATGAGCAGTTCTTC. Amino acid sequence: CASSDFNEQFF. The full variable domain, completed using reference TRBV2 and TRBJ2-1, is EPEVTQTPSHQVTQMGQEVILRCVPISNHLYFYWYRQILGQKVEFLVSFYNNEISEKSEIFDDQFSVERPDGSNFTLKIRSTKLEDSAMYFCASSDFNEQFFGPGTRLTVL.

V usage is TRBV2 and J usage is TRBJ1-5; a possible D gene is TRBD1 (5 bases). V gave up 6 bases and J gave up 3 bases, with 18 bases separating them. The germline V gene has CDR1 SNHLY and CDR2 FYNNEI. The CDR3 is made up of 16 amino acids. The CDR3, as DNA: TGTGCCAGCAGGGACTCTGACAGCCTATACAATCAGCCCCAGCATTTT. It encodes CASRDSDSLYNQPQHF.

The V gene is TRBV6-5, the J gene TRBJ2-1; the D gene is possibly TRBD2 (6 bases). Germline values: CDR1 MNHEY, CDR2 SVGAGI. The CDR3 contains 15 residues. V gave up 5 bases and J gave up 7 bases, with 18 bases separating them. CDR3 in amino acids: CASSPPSGRGNEQFF. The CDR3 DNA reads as TGTGCCAGCAGTCCTCCATCAGGACGGGGGAATGAGCAGTTCTTC.

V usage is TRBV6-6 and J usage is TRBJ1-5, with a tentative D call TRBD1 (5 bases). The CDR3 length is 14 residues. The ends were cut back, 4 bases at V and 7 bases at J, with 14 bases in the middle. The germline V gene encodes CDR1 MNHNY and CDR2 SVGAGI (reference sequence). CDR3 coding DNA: TGTGCCAGCAGTTTCACAGGAGTAGGCCAGCCCCAGCATTTT. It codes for CASSFTGVGQPQHF.

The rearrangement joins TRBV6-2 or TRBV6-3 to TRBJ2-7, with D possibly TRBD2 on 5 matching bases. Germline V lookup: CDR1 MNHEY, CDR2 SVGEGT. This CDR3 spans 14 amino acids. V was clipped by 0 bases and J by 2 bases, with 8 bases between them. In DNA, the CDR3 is TGTGCCAGCAGTTACTCGGAGGTTGCCTACGAGCAGTACTTC. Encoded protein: CASSYSEVAYEQYF.

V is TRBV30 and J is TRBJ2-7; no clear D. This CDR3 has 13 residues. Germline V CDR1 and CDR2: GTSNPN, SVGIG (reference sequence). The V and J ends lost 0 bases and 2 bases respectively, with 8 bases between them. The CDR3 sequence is CAWSVLWTYEQYF. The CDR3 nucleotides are TGTGCCTGGAGTGTACTATGGACCTACGAGCAGTACTTC.

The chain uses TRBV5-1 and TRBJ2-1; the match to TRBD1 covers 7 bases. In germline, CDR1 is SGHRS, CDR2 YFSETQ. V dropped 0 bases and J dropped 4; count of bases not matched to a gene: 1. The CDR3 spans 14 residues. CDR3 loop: CASSLGQGYNEQFF. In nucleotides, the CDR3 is TGCGCCAGCAGCTTGGGACAGGGTTACAATGAGCAGTTCTTC.

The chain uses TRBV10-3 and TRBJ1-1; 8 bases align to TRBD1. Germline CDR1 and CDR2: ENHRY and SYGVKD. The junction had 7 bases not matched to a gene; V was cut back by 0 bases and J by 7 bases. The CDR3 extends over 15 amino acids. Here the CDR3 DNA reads TGTGCCATCAGTGAGTCTAGGGACAGGCCTTATGAAGCTTTCTTT. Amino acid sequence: CAISESRDRPYEAFF.

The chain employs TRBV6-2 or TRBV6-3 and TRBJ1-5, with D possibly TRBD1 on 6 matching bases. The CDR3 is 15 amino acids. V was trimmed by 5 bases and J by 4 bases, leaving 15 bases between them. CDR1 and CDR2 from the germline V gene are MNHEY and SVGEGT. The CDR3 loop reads CASSPTGTINQPQHF. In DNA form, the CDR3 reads TGTGCCAGCAGTCCCACCGGGACAATTAATCAGCCCCAGCATTTT.

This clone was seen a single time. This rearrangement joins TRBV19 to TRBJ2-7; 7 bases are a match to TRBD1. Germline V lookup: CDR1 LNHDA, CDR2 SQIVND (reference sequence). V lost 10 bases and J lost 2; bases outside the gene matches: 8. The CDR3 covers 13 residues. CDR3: CATQGGEAYEQYF. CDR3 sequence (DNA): TGTGCCACACAAGGGGGCGAGGCCTACGAGCAGTACTTC. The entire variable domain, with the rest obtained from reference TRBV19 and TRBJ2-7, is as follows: DGGITQSPKYLFRKEGQNVTLSCEQNLNHDAMYWYRQDPGQGLRLIYYSQIVNDFQKGDIAEGYSVSREKKESFPLTVTSAQKNPTAFYLCATQGGEAYEQYFGPGTRLTVT.

CDR3 in amino acids: CASSYSGGGYGYTF. The CDR3 coding sequence is TGTGCCAGCAGTTACTCAGGGGGCGGCTATGGCTACACCTTC. This chain joins TRBV6-5 and TRBJ1-2; 7 positions match TRBD1. The length of the CDR3 is 14 residues. Germline trimming cut 0 bases from V and 4 bases from J; bases unmatched to any gene: 2. Germline V gene lookup returns CDR1 MNHEY and CDR2 SVGAGI.

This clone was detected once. Here the CDR3 reads CASSLGQGGTEAFF. For the CDR3, the DNA is TGTGCCAGCAGCTTGGGACAGGGAGGCACTGAAGCTTTCTTT. V and J are TRBV11-2 and TRBJ1-1; 9 nucleotides line up with TRBD1. The CDR3 contains 14 residues. The trim removed 3 bases at V and 4 bases at J, leaving 3 bases unmatched. Germline V CDR1 and CDR2: SGHAT, FQNNGV.

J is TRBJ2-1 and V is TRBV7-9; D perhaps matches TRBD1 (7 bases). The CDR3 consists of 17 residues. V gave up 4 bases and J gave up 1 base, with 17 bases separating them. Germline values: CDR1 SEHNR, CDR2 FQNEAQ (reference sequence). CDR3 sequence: CASSSSRGVQSYNEQFF. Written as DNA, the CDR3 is TGTGCCAGCAGCTCATCCAGGGGGGTTCAATCCTACAATGAGCAGTTCTTC.

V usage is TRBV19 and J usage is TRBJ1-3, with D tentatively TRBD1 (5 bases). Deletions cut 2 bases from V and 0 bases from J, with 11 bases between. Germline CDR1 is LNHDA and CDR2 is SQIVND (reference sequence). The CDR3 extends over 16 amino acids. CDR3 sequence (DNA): TGTGCCAGTAGTATAACCGGGACTGACTCTGGAAACACCATATATTTT. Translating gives CASSITGTDSGNTIYF. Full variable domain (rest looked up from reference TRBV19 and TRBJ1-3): DGGITQSPKYLFRKEGQNVTLSCEQNLNHDAMYWYRQDPGQGLRLIYYSQIVNDFQKGDIAEGYSVSREKKESFPLTVTSAQKNPTAFYLCASSITGTDSGNTIYFGEGSWLTVV.

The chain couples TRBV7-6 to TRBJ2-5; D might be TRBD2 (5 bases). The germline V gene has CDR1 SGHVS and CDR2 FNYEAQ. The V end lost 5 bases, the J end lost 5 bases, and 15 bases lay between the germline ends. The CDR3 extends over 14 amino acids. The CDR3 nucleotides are TGTGCCAGCAGCCCCCTCGTGCGGGTTGAGACCCAGTACTTC. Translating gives CASSPLVRVETQYF.